This TCR beta chain stems from a study of long-term antiretroviral therapy in people with HIV. Version v3.0 of the immunoSEQ assay ran at survey level. Profiling relied on immunoSEQ multiplex PCR, and the TCRdb table lists in-frame clones only, not all of them. The table includes approximately 33,000 clones, about four fifths detected once. Study observations and caveats: The study collected no data on ART adherence, viral resistance or therapy changes.

On this clone itself: Its antigen is as yet unknown.

CDR3 length: 15 residues. CDR1 and CDR2 (germline): KGHSH, LQKENI. The germline V and J ends were trimmed by 0 bases and 7 bases, with 12 bases remaining between them. The starting material was unsorted PBMCs, obtained 0.4 years before starting antiretroviral therapy. The sequence was collected from a man aged 18 to 30 with HIV. J is TRBJ1-4 and V is TRBV18; TRBD1 might be the D (6 bases). The CDR3 loop reads CASSPPSRGGEKLFF. In DNA, the CDR3 is TGTGCCAGCTCACCACCGTCCAGGGGTGGTGAAAAACTGTTTTTT.